A single sample gave rise to the 8 T cell receptor beta chains below, sequenced in a study of cytomegalovirus exposure and HLA in healthy donors (dated by TCRdb to about 2017). The library was made by the immunoSEQ multiplex PCR assay. This immuneACCESS table, as held by TCRdb, lists in-frame sequences with V and J called but not all clones. Of the missing ones, under half trace to an unresolved V gene in checked studies; the others have no known cause. This sample comprises a few hundred thousand clones, roughly 90% of them detected only once. The top ten clones comprise 0.84% of the sample. The sequenced sample consisted of PBMCs. The receptors stem from a woman in her late teens or twenties in good health and CMV-seronegative.

CDR3 in amino acids: CASSQGISYEQYF. The CDR3 region has the DNA TGTGCCAGCAGCCAGGGTATCTCCTACGAGCAGTACTTC. This sequence joins TRBV7-9 and TRBJ2-7, with D possibly matching TRBD1 (5 bases). Germline lookup yields CDR1 SEHNR and CDR2 FQNEAQ (reference sequence). This CDR3 comprises 13 residues. V gave up 5 bases and J gave up 0 bases, with 8 bases separating them.

The V and J genes are TRBV10-3 and TRBJ2-7; tentative D call: TRBD1 (5 bases). The CDR3 totals 15 residues. From germline, CDR1 is ENHRY and CDR2 SYGVKD. V lost 6 bases, J lost 0 bases, and 15 bases lay in between. The CDR3 is CAIRSGQPSSYEQYF. The CDR3, as DNA: TGTGCCATCAGATCAGGACAACCGAGCTCCTACGAGCAGTACTTC.

The chain has TRBV27 and TRBJ2-7; 10 bases match TRBD2. In germline, CDR1 is MNHEY, CDR2 SMNVEV (reference sequence). V lost 2 bases to trimming and J lost 6 bases; unmatched junction nucleotides: 7. The CDR3 has 15 residues. CDR3 protein: CASSLRLAGDREQYF. CDR3 nucleotide sequence: TGTGCCAGCAGTTTAAGGCTAGCGGGAGATCGCGAGCAGTACTTC.

The V call is TRBV6-4, the J call TRBJ1-2; weak D call: TRBD1 (5 bases). CDR3 size: 13 residues. V lost 4 bases, J lost 6 bases, and 12 bases lay in between. Germline values: CDR1 MRHNA, CDR2 SNTAGT. CDR3 in amino acids: CASSGGEHDGYTF. The DNA for the CDR3 is TGTGCCAGCAGTGGGGGGGAGCATGATGGCTACACCTTC.

The sample holds one count of this clone. The rearrangement joins TRBV5-1 to TRBJ2-1, with TRBD2 matching over 7 bases. CDR1 and CDR2 from the germline V gene are SGHRS and YFSETQ. V shed 4 bases and J 8 bases; nucleotides not matched to a gene: 9. The CDR3 loop spans 14 amino acids. The CDR3: CASSAGTTYDEQFF. The CDR3 DNA reads TGCGCCAGCAGCGCCGGGACTACTTACGATGAGCAGTTCTTC.

This clone was picked up a small number of times. The J gene is TRBJ2-4, the V gene TRBV6-5, with D uncertain. The germline CDR1 and CDR2 sequences are MNHEY and SVGAGI. The V and J ends lost 6 bases and 3 bases respectively, with 3 bases between them. The CDR3 contains 11 residues. DNA for the CDR3: TGTGCCAGCAGCTTCAAAAACATTCAGTACTTC. This gives the protein CASSFKNIQYF.

J is TRBJ2-1 and V is TRBV29-1, with TRBD1 matching 7 bases. V trimming: 5 bases; J trimming: 3 bases; junction bases outside the gene matches: 7. Germline V gives CDR1 SQVTM, CDR2 ANQGSEA. The CDR3 sequence is 14 residues long. This CDR3 reads CSVYEQGHYNEQFF. The CDR3 DNA reads as TGCAGCGTTTATGAACAGGGGCACTACAATGAGCAGTTCTTC.

Of note for this clone: The sample contains more than one DNA sequence encoding this CDR3. The genes are TRBV9 and TRBJ2-1; 11 positions agree with TRBD2. Germline CDR1 is SGDLS and CDR2 is YYNGEE. The ends lost 0 bases at V and 4 bases at J; junction bases unmatched: 3. The CDR3 totals 16 residues. CDR3 protein: CASSVGGTSGYNEQFF. CDR3 nucleotide sequence: TGTGCCAGCAGCGTAGGAGGGACTAGCGGTTACAATGAGCAGTTCTTC. The full variable domain, in which reference TRBV9 and TRBJ2-1 provide the parts outside the CDR3, is DSGVTQTPKHLITATGQRVTLRCSPRSGDLSVYWYQQSLDQGLQFLIQYYNGEERAKGNILERFSAQQFPDLHSELNLSSLELGDSALYFCASSVGGTSGYNEQFFGPGTRLTVL.